The rows below give T cell receptor beta chains drawn from one sample of a study of cytomegalovirus exposure and HLA in healthy donors. Sequencing used immunoSEQ multiplex PCR; TCRdb keeps in-frame clones, though not all of them. The repertoire includes around 190,000 clones, approximately 85% of them detected once, and 2% to 2.5% sits in the top ten. Sequenced sample: PBMCs. The receptors originated from a woman in her forties or fifties in good health and CMV-seronegative. Both conserved end residues are part of each CDR3. A D gene is named only where the DNA matches it firmly. Clone size is stated in some rows and not others, as once, few, many or a class when expanded.

J gene: TRBJ1-4; V gene: TRBV2; clone size: -; D gene: TRBD1; CDR3 protein: CASSDPRETGEYEKLFF; CDR3 DNA: TGTGCCAGCAGTGACCCCAGGGAGACAGGGGAGTACGAAAAACTGTTTTTT
J gene: TRBJ1-5; V gene: TRBV11-2; clone size: -; D gene: -; CDR3 protein: CASSLAGGSNQPQHF; CDR3 DNA: TGTGCCAGCAGCTTAGCGGGGGGCAGCAATCAGCCCCAGCATTTT
J gene: TRBJ1-6; V gene: TRBV7-9; clone size: -; D gene: -; CDR3 protein: CSSSLIRQNFNSPLHF; CDR3 DNA: TGTTCCAGCAGCTTAATCCGACAGAACTTTAATTCACCCCTCCACTTT
J gene: TRBJ1-5; V gene: TRBV27; clone size: -; D gene: -; CDR3 protein: CASSLSGGYQPQHF; CDR3 DNA: TGTGCCAGCAGTTTATCCGGGGGTTATCAGCCCCAGCATTTT
J gene: TRBJ2-3; V gene: TRBV7-8; clone size: -; D gene: TRBD1; CDR3 protein: CASSLRYRGSDTQYF; CDR3 DNA: TGTGCCAGCAGCTTAAGGTACAGGGGGTCAGATACGCAGTATTTT
J gene: TRBJ1-5; V gene: TRBV27; clone size: -; D gene: -; CDR3 protein: CASSFRASQPQHF; CDR3 DNA: TGTGCCAGCAGTTTCCGAGCGAGTCAGCCCCAGCATTTT
J gene: TRBJ1-2; V gene: TRBV27; clone size: -; D gene: -; CDR3 protein: CASSFQGYYGYTF; CDR3 DNA: TGTGCCAGCAGTTTTCAGGGTTATTATGGCTACACCTTC
J gene: TRBJ2-1; V gene: TRBV7-9; clone size: once; D gene: -; CDR3 protein: CASRQSSVSSSYNEQFF; CDR3 DNA: TGTGCCAGCAGACAATCTAGCGTCTCGAGCTCCTACAATGAGCAGTTCTTC
J gene: TRBJ2-3; V gene: TRBV11-3; clone size: -; D gene: TRBD2; CDR3 protein: CASSFTSGSAGNTQYF; CDR3 DNA: TGTGCCAGCAGCTTCACTAGCGGGAGTGCGGGAAATACGCAGTATTTT
J gene: TRBJ2-6; V gene: TRBV28; clone size: -; D gene: -; CDR3 protein: CASSRSGANVLTF; CDR3 DNA: TGTGCCAGCAGTCGTAGTGGGGCCAACGTCCTGACTTTC
J gene: TRBJ1-6; V gene: TRBV18; clone size: -; D gene: TRBD1; CDR3 protein: CASSLGTGGNSPLHF; CDR3 DNA: TGTGCCAGCTCGCTTGGGACAGGGGGTAATTCACCCCTCCACTTT
J gene: TRBJ2-3; V gene: TRBV6-4; clone size: -; D gene: TRBD2; CDR3 protein: CASSRTSGSTDTQYF; CDR3 DNA: TGTGCCAGCAGCAGGACTAGCGGGAGCACAGATACGCAGTATTTT
J gene: TRBJ2-1; V gene: TRBV12-5; clone size: -; D gene: -; CDR3 protein: CASGLGFNEQFF; CDR3 DNA: TGTGCTAGTGGTCTCGGGTTCAATGAGCAGTTCTTC